This T cell receptor beta chain was captured by sequencing in a study of T-cell memory formation after mild COVID-19. Overall study context: Largely donor-specific TCR clusters were found.

With regard to this clonotype: Antigen unknown.

Trimming stripped 0 bases from V and 2 bases from J, with 9 bases between. This CDR3 is 14 amino acids long. The V gene's germline CDR1 is DFQATT and CDR2 SNEGSKA (reference sequence). Points from the study as a whole: Clones that contracted from day 15 to 85 had balanced CD4/CD8; later expanders were CD4+ biased. There was no confirmation that second-wave clones peaking on day 37 were SARS-CoV-2 specific.

TCRdb processed the 5' RACE reads anew with MiXCR; each CDR3 protein has one entry. The sample records fewer than 650,000 distinct CDR3 sequences, about 20% being singletons. This chain uses TRBV20-1 with TRBJ2-3; D is undetermined. Sequencing was performed on PBMCs or a T cell subset sorted from them (not recorded which). The receptor was derived from an adult woman who had mild COVID-19 (a few samples of this study predate the infection). Cell type and time point are not known. The CDR3: CSARDLRITDTQYF. The CDR3 region has the DNA TGCAGTGCTAGAGATTTGCGGATCACAGATACGCAGTATTTT.